The 5 T cell receptor beta chains presented below share a single source sample, sequenced in a study of blood T cell repertoires in COVID-19. Clones were sequenced by immunoSEQ multiplex PCR, and TCRdb holds only the in-frame ones, with some missing. The repertoire has about 270,000 clones, over 75% of them found once; the top ten carry approximately 12%. The sequencing sample was made of peripheral blood. The receptors here all came from a human donor in a cohort sampled during active COVID-19.

This rearrangement joins TRBV2 to TRBJ1-1, with a possible D match to TRBD1 (6 bases). V shed 1 base and J shed 1 base, with 10 bases lying between them. CDR1 and CDR2 from the germline V gene are SNHLY and FYNNEI. This CDR3 has 15 amino acids. The CDR3 nucleotides are TGTGCCAGCAGTGAAGAGGGGACAAAGAACACTGAAGCTTTCTTT. Translation gives CASSEEGTKNTEAFF. Full variable domain (missing parts from reference TRBV2 and TRBJ1-1): EPEVTQTPSHQVTQMGQEVILRCVPISNHLYFYWYRQILGQKVEFLVSFYNNEISEKSEIFDDQFSVERPDGSNFTLKIRSTKLEDSAMYFCASSEEGTKNTEAFFGQGTRLTVV.

The V call is TRBV24-1, the J call TRBJ2-4; TRBD1 agrees at 7 bases. Germline CDR1 and CDR2: KGHDR and SFDVKD. The CDR3 has 15 residues. After removal of 4 bases from V and 3 bases from J, the junction contained 5 bases not matched to a gene. CDR3 sequence (DNA): TGTGCCACCAGTGAATCTACAGGGGTCAAAAACATTCAGTACTTC. It codes for CATSESTGVKNIQYF.

This chain links TRBV2 with TRBJ2-5; 9 bases map to TRBD2. Per germline, CDR1 SNHLY and CDR2 FYNNEI. The CDR3 length is 16 residues. Unmatched junction bases numbered 7, after V lost 0 bases and J lost 5 bases. CDR3 in DNA: TGTGCCAGCAGTGAAGCGCCTAGCGGGATAAGGGAGACCCAGTACTTC. This gives the protein CASSEAPSGIRETQYF.

This clone appeared a single time. This sequence joins TRBV7-6 and TRBJ2-7, with 13 bases fitting TRBD2. Trimming took 1 base from V and 3 from J; bases not matched to a gene: 0. Germline CDR1 SGHVS, CDR2 FNYEAQ. The CDR3 has 15 residues. The CDR3 DNA reads as TGTGCCAGCAGCTTAGGGACTAGCGGGAGCTACGAGCAGTACTTC. It yields the protein CASSLGTSGSYEQYF.

V gene TRBV19 combines with J gene TRBJ2-7; D may be TRBD2 (5 bases). Germline lookup yields CDR1 LNHDA and CDR2 SQIVND (reference sequence). V gave up 3 bases and J gave up 4 bases, with 13 bases separating them. The CDR3 sequence is 14 residues long. CDR3 amino acids: CASSIARRPYEQYF. As DNA, the CDR3 is TGTGCCAGTAGTATTGCCCGGAGGCCATACGAGCAGTACTTC.